This is a list of T cell receptor beta chains from one sample in a study of Graves' ophthalmopathy and Graves' hyperthyroidism. TCRdb analysed the multiplex PCR reads with MiXCR anew, one entry per CDR3 protein. The table includes around 1,200,000 distinct CDR3 sequences, 36% detected once. Sequencing used peripheral blood or thyroid tissue (not recorded which). These receptors all stem from an adult man with Graves' hyperthyroidism. CDR3s include the opening cysteine and the closing phenylalanine or tryptophan. D genes are given only for firm matches. Clone sizes are given selectively: once, few, many, or a class where the clone is expanded.

J: TRBJ1-2; V: TRBV4-3; D: TRBD1; size: -; DNA: TGCGCCAGCAGCCAAGGAAACAGGGGTACGGGGGGCTACACCTTC; CDR3: CASSQGNRGTGGYTF
J: TRBJ1-1; V: TRBV15; D: -; size: many; DNA: TGTGCCACCAGCAGCGAAGAGTGGATCTGGAACACTGAAGCTTTCTTT; CDR3: CATSSEEWIWNTEAFF
J: TRBJ1-3; V: TRBV30; D: -; size: -; DNA: TGTGCCTGGAGTGTATCCCTAGTTGGAAACACCATATATTTT; CDR3: CAWSVSLVGNTIYF
J: TRBJ2-5; V: TRBV4-1; D: -; size: -; DNA: TGCGCCAGCAGCCCTCCACAAGGAGAGACCCAGTACTTC; CDR3: CASSPPQGETQYF
J: TRBJ1-1; V: TRBV7-9; D: TRBD1; size: many; DNA: TGTGCCAGCACACCAGACAGGGGGGGAACTGAAGCTTTCTTT; CDR3: CASTPDRGGTEAFF
J: TRBJ1-6; V: TRBV9; D: TRBD1; size: many; DNA: TGTGCCAGCAGCGATGGGACAGGGGGATATTCACCCCTCCACTTT; CDR3: CASSDGTGGYSPLHF
J: TRBJ2-5; V: TRBV19; D: -; size: many; DNA: TGTGCCAGTCACCCGGACGGACAAGAGACCCAGTACTTC; CDR3: CASHPDGQETQYF
J: TRBJ2-2; V: TRBV7-9; D: -; size: -; DNA: TGTGCCAGCAGCTTAGGCTCGACAGGCGGCGGGGAGCTGTTTTTT; CDR3: CASSLGSTGGGELFF
J: TRBJ2-7; V: TRBV29-1; D: -; size: -; DNA: -; CDR3: CSGKMDTEAFFGLAGSSEQYF
J: TRBJ2-2; V: TRBV5-5; D: TRBD1; size: -; DNA: TGTGCCAGCAGCTTAGTCCACAGGCCAGGGGGCGAAGGCGGGGAGCTGTTTTTT; CDR3: CASSLVHRPGGEGGELFF
J: TRBJ1-2; V: TRBV4-1; D: TRBD1; size: -; DNA: TGCGCCAGCAGTCAGTATACAGGGGGCAGCGGAGATGGCTACACCTTC; CDR3: CASSQYTGGSGDGYTF
J: TRBJ2-2; V: TRBV12-3/TRBV12-4; D: -; size: -; DNA: TGTGCCAGCAGTGTCCAGGGAGGCACCGGGGAGCTGTTTTTT; CDR3: CASSVQGGTGELFF
J: TRBJ2-7; V: TRBV24-1; D: TRBD2; size: many; DNA: TGTGCCACCAGTGTACTAGCGGGGAGCTACGAGCAGTACTTC; CDR3: CATSVLAGSYEQYF
J: TRBJ1-1; V: TRBV6-5; D: -; size: -; DNA: TGTGTCAGCAGCCCACCTGAGTTACCGACCACTGAAGCTTTCTTT; CDR3: CVSSPPELPTTEAFF
J: TRBJ1-3; V: TRBV29-1; D: -; size: many; DNA: TGCAGCGTGGGGTTGGCGGGAGACACCATATATTTT; CDR3: CSVGLAGDTIYF
J: TRBJ2-5; V: TRBV20-1; D: TRBD2; size: -; DNA: TGCAGTGCTTCCCGAGCGGGAGATGTACGGGAGACCCAGTACTTC; CDR3: CSASRAGDVRETQYF
J: TRBJ1-1; V: TRBV5-1; D: -; size: -; DNA: TGCGCCAGCAGGGAGAGCCAAAACACTGAAGCTTTCTTT; CDR3: CASRESQNTEAFF